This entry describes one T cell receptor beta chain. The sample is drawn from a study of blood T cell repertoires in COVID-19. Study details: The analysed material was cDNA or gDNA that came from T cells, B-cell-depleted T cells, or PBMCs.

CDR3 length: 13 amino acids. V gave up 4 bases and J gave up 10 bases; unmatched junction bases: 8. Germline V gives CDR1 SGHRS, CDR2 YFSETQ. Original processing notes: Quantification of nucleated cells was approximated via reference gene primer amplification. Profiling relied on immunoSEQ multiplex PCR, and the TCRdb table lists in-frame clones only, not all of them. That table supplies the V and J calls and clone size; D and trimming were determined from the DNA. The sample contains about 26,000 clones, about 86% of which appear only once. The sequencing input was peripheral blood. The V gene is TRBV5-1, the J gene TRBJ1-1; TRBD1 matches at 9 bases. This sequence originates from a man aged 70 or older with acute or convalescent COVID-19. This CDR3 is CASSLAGTGRAFF. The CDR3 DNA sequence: TGCGCCAGCAGCCTCGCCGGGACAGGGCGAGCTTTCTTT.